This T cell receptor beta chain was sequenced during a study of blood T cell repertoires in COVID-19 (dated by TCRdb to the early 2020s). The study in broad terms: Collaborator samples came from the United States, Italy and Spain and covered acute and convalescent phases of COVID-19. The material from the prospective study consisted of cDNA or gDNA derived from T cells, B-cell-depleted T cells, or PBMCs. Deeply sampled blood TCRbeta repertoires from subjects exposed to, actively infected with, or recovered from COVID-19 were included in the dataset. The repertoires were released in a freely available public database meant as a resource for research on the immune response to SARS-CoV-2. Samples came from the ongoing ImmuneRACE study (first 160 participants) plus 1,254 subjects from 6 global collaborators. A de-identified subject ID, COVID-19 status, age in years and sex were almost always included in the sample metadata. Where available, HLA class I and class II types were taken from metadata supplied by the sample provider and were not determined by assay-based typing. Here is what the overall study found, with its caveats: Clinical and demographic metadata were provided uncurated, with the amount varying by source and participant.

Participants in the prospective study were aged about 18 to 100 years, lived in 24 United States geographic areas, and enrolled through a virtual design. In the prospective study, participants were assigned to cohorts based on the clinical history participants reported in a screening survey and a study questionnaire. Mobile phlebotomists in the prospective study collected whole blood, serum and a nasopharyngeal or oropharyngeal swab from every participant. Additional blood draws and questionnaires over an approximately 2-month period could optionally be provided by prospective study participants. Before DNA extraction, blood samples from the prospective study were shipped at room temperature or frozen. TCRbeta CDR3 regions were amplified from genomic DNA by means of the immunoSEQ Assay, a bias-controlled multiplex PCR. The authors processed their data as follows. The number of nucleated cells in each sample was estimated from the amplification of reference gene primers within the assay. To quantify the absolute abundance of each unique TCRbeta CDR3 rearrangement, sequence reads were collapsed and filtered. Productive Simpson clonality was computed per sample as the square root of Simpson's diversity index over productive rearrangements. The clones in this table, taken by TCRdb from immuneACCESS, are in-frame only. Not every clone is retained; where verified, under half of the shortfall comes from an unresolved V gene, and the cause of the rest is unknown. The DNA gave D and trimming, while V, J and clone size come from that table. The sample includes around 220,000 clones, with over 75% observed a single time. The ten biggest clones cover 6% to 7.5% of the sample.

A note on this clone: Its antigen specificity is not known. Base qualities are not recorded, but no much larger clone differs from it by a single base.

The CDR3 starts with the cysteine, ends with the phenylalanine, and has 15 residues. The retained sequence is limited to the CDR3, 45 bases, with the frame set at the first base. The germline V gene gives CDR1 as SGHRS and CDR2 as YFSETQ. Trimming leaves V shorter by 7 bases and J shorter by 6 bases, with the junction holding 13 bases beyond the gene matches. The sequencing input was PBMCs or T cells enriched from blood (not recorded which). This sequence uses TRBV5-1 and TRBJ2-7, with 10 bases in between that match TRBD2. The sequence was obtained from a woman in her 40s with acute COVID-19. The DNA sequence follows: TGCGCCAGCGAACTGGGGCTAGCGGGAGCTCGCGAGCAGTACTTC. It specifies CASELGLAGAREQYF.